Listed below are T cell receptor beta chains from one sample, sequenced in a study of radiation and T cells in renal cell carcinoma. The table came from immunoSEQ multiplex PCR; TCRdb's copy has only in-frame clones and leaves some out. The sample includes roughly 82,000 clones, 80% to 90% of them seen just once. Sequencing was performed on blood, taken from a patient whose treatment included radiotherapy and nephrectomy. The receptors shown here come from a woman in her 70s with renal cell carcinoma. Each CDR3 is given with its conserved first and last residue. The D gene is left open where the match is weak. Rows may omit the clone size; those that give it use once, few, many or a size class.

cdr3_length: 16; j_call: TRBJ1-5; v_call: TRBV4-1; d_call: TRBD1; clone_size: .; cdr3_nt: TGCGCCAGCAGCCAACCCGACAGGGGCACCTATCAGCCCCAGCATTTT; cdr3_aa: CASSQPDRGTYQPQHF
cdr3_length: 17; j_call: TRBJ2-2; v_call: TRBV10-3; d_call: .; clone_size: .; cdr3_nt: TGTGCCATCAGTGGGGGGGGCGCGGAACGTAACACCGGGGAGCTGTTTTTT; cdr3_aa: CAISGGGAERNTGELFF
cdr3_length: 17; j_call: TRBJ2-6; v_call: TRBV9; d_call: .; clone_size: .; cdr3_nt: TGTGCCAGCAGCGTAGTGGAAGCCAGCTCTGGGGCCAACGTCCTGACTTTC; cdr3_aa: CASSVVEASSGANVLTF
cdr3_length: 14; j_call: TRBJ2-7; v_call: TRBV6-1; d_call: TRBD1; clone_size: .; cdr3_nt: TGTGCCAGCAGGGGACAGGGGGAATCCTACGAGCAGTACTTC; cdr3_aa: CASRGQGESYEQYF
cdr3_length: 12; j_call: TRBJ1-2; v_call: TRBV7-9; d_call: .; clone_size: .; cdr3_nt: TGTGCCAGCAGCTTGTCGCGAAATGGCTACACCTTC; cdr3_aa: CASSLSRNGYTF
cdr3_length: 11; j_call: TRBJ2-1; v_call: TRBV7-6; d_call: .; clone_size: .; cdr3_nt: TGTGCCAGCAGCTTAGCGGGCAAGCAGTTCTTC; cdr3_aa: CASSLAGKQFF
cdr3_length: 17; j_call: TRBJ2-5; v_call: TRBV5-1; d_call: TRBD2; clone_size: .; cdr3_nt: TGCGCCAGCTCCTCCTCCGTTCGGGGGGACGCCCTCGTGTCCCAGTACTTC; cdr3_aa: CASSSSVRGDALVSQYF
cdr3_length: 13; j_call: TRBJ1-4; v_call: TRBV28; d_call: .; clone_size: once; cdr3_nt: TGTGCCAGCACCCGAGGAGGGAATGAAAAACTGTTTTTT; cdr3_aa: CASTRGGNEKLFF
cdr3_length: 14; j_call: TRBJ2-1; v_call: TRBV6-1; d_call: TRBD2; clone_size: .; cdr3_nt: TGTGCCAGCTCTAGCGGTAACTCCTACAATGAGCAGTTCTTC; cdr3_aa: CASSSGNSYNEQFF
cdr3_length: 15; j_call: TRBJ2-1; v_call: TRBV7-9; d_call: TRBD2; clone_size: .; cdr3_nt: TGTGCCAGCAGCTATAGCGGGGGCTCCTACAATGAGCAGTTCTTC; cdr3_aa: CASSYSGGSYNEQFF
cdr3_length: 12; j_call: TRBJ1-2; v_call: TRBV9; d_call: .; clone_size: .; cdr3_nt: TGTGCCAGCAGCGTAGACACCTATGGCTACACCTTC; cdr3_aa: CASSVDTYGYTF
cdr3_length: 12; j_call: TRBJ1-2; v_call: TRBV30; d_call: .; clone_size: .; cdr3_nt: TGTGCCTGGAGTATCGGGGGAGGGGGCTACACCTTC; cdr3_aa: CAWSIGGGGYTF
cdr3_length: 13; j_call: TRBJ2-1; v_call: TRBV18; d_call: .; clone_size: .; cdr3_nt: TGTGCCAGCTCACCGGGCACGGAGGATGAGCAGTTCTTC; cdr3_aa: CASSPGTEDEQFF
cdr3_length: 13; j_call: TRBJ2-3; v_call: TRBV6-1; d_call: .; clone_size: .; cdr3_nt: TGTGCCAGCAGTGTGGATTTCACAGATACGCAGTATTTT; cdr3_aa: CASSVDFTDTQYF
cdr3_length: 12; j_call: TRBJ2-7; v_call: TRBV6-5; d_call: .; clone_size: .; cdr3_nt: TGTGCCAGCAGTTACGGCAGGCGAGGTCCGTACTTC; cdr3_aa: CASSYGRRGPYF
cdr3_length: 16; j_call: TRBJ1-3; v_call: TRBV7-9; d_call: TRBD1; clone_size: .; cdr3_nt: TGTGCCAGCAGCTTGGGATCCGGGACAGTAGGAAACACCATATATTTT; cdr3_aa: CASSLGSGTVGNTIYF
cdr3_length: 17; j_call: TRBJ2-2; v_call: TRBV5-4; d_call: .; clone_size: .; cdr3_nt: TGTGCCAGCAGCTTGGTAGCAGGGGGCGGGGGCACCGGGGAGCTGTTTTTT; cdr3_aa: CASSLVAGGGGTGELFF
cdr3_length: 13; j_call: TRBJ1-5; v_call: TRBV30; d_call: .; clone_size: few; cdr3_nt: TGTGCCTGGAGTGAGGCCAGGGATCAGCCCCAGCATTTT; cdr3_aa: CAWSEARDQPQHF
cdr3_length: 16; j_call: TRBJ1-5; v_call: TRBV6-1; d_call: .; clone_size: .; cdr3_nt: TGTGCCAGCAGTGAAGCCGACAGTATAACAAATCAGCCCCAGCATTTT; cdr3_aa: CASSEADSITNQPQHF
cdr3_length: 14; j_call: TRBJ1-1; v_call: TRBV19; d_call: .; clone_size: few; cdr3_nt: TGTGCCAGTAGTATGGGCAGAGTCGGCACTGAAGCTTTCTTT; cdr3_aa: CASSMGRVGTEAFF
cdr3_length: 15; j_call: TRBJ1-1; v_call: TRBV9; d_call: .; clone_size: .; cdr3_nt: TGTGCCAGCAGCGTAGGAAATGGCAGAATCTCTGAAGCTTTCTTT; cdr3_aa: CASSVGNGRISEAFF
cdr3_length: 16; j_call: TRBJ2-3; v_call: TRBV2; d_call: TRBD1; clone_size: .; cdr3_nt: TGTGCCAGCAGTGGCCACAGGGGACGACTCAAAGATACGCAGTATTTT; cdr3_aa: CASSGHRGRLKDTQYF
cdr3_length: 13; j_call: TRBJ1-5; v_call: TRBV30; d_call: .; clone_size: .; cdr3_nt: TGTGCCTGGAGTGCTCGGGACGCGCAGCCCCAGCATTTT; cdr3_aa: CAWSARDAQPQHF
cdr3_length: 14; j_call: TRBJ1-1; v_call: TRBV15; d_call: .; clone_size: .; cdr3_nt: TGTGCCACCAGCAGAGTGATTTGGGCGGCGGAAGCTTTCTTT; cdr3_aa: CATSRVIWAAEAFF
cdr3_length: 18; j_call: TRBJ2-1; v_call: TRBV2; d_call: TRBD2; clone_size: .; cdr3_nt: TGTGCCAGCAGACTGACTAGCGGGGGCTCCGGCGGCTACAATGAGCAGTTCTTC; cdr3_aa: CASRLTSGGSGGYNEQFF
cdr3_length: 13; j_call: TRBJ2-5; v_call: TRBV10-2; d_call: .; clone_size: .; cdr3_nt: TGCGCCAGCGGATTCGTTGGTGGGGAGACCCAGTACTTC; cdr3_aa: CASGFVGGETQYF
cdr3_length: 15; j_call: TRBJ2-7; v_call: TRBV10-3; d_call: .; clone_size: .; cdr3_nt: TGTGCCATCAGTGGGGGGGAACAGGGCTGGAACGAGCAGTACTTC; cdr3_aa: CAISGGEQGWNEQYF
cdr3_length: 15; j_call: TRBJ1-2; v_call: TRBV7-2; d_call: .; clone_size: .; cdr3_nt: TGTGCCAGCAGCTTAGAGGCCTCATGGGGCTATGGCTACACCTTC; cdr3_aa: CASSLEASWGYGYTF
cdr3_length: 17; j_call: TRBJ2-3; v_call: TRBV7-2; d_call: TRBD1; clone_size: once; cdr3_nt: TGTGCCAGCAGCTTAGTCCCAGGGGGCGTAACTGGAGATACGCAGTATTTT; cdr3_aa: CASSLVPGGVTGDTQYF
cdr3_length: 14; j_call: TRBJ1-2; v_call: TRBV6-1; d_call: .; clone_size: .; cdr3_nt: TGTGCCAGCAGTGACACAGAGACCCGAGGTGGCTACACCTTC; cdr3_aa: CASSDTETRGGYTF
cdr3_length: 13; j_call: TRBJ1-5; v_call: TRBV11-2; d_call: .; clone_size: .; cdr3_nt: TGTGCCAGCAGCTTAGCAGGGGACCAGCCCCAGCATTTT; cdr3_aa: CASSLAGDQPQHF